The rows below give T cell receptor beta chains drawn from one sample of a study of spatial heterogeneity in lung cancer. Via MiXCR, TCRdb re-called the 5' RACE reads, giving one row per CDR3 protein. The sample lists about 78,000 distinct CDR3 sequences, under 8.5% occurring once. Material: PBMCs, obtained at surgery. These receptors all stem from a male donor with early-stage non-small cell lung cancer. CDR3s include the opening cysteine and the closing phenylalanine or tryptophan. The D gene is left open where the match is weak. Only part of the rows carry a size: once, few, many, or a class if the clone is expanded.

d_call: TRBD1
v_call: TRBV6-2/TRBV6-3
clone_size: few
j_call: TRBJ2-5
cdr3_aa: CASSYLTGVQETQYF
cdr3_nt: TGTGCCAGCAGTTACCTCACAGGGGTCCAAGAGACCCAGTACTTC

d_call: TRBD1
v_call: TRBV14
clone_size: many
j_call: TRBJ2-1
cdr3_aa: CASSQGISYQDRGRGSNNEQFF
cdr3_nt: TGTGCCAGCAGCCAAGGTATCTCCTACCAGGACAGGGGAAGAGGGTCCAACAATGAGCAGTTCTTC

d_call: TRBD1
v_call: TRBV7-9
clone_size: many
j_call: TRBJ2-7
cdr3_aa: CASSERTGGYYEQYF
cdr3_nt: TGTGCCAGCAGCGAGAGGACAGGGGGTTACTACGAGCAGTACTTC

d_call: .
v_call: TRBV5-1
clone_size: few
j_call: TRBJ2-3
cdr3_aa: CASSLRPGGTDTQYF
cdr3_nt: TGCGCCAGCAGCTTGCGCCCAGGGGGCACAGATACGCAGTATTTT

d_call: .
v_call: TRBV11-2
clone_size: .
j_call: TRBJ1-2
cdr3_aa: CASSLEIAGSGYTF
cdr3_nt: TGTGCCAGCAGCTTAGAGATAGCAGGGAGCGGCTACACCTTC

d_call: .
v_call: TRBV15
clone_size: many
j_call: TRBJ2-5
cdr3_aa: CATSLTRREQETQYF
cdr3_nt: TGTGCCACCAGCTTAACCCGCAGGGAACAAGAGACCCAGTACTTC

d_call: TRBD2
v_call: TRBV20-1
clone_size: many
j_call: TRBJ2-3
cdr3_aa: CSARTSGSWDF
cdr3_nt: TGCAGTGCTCGGACTAGCGGGAGTTGGGATTTT

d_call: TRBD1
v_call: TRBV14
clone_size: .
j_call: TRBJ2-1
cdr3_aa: CASSQGSGTVHNEQFF
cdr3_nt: TGTGCCAGCAGCCAAGGTTCCGGGACAGTCCACAATGAGCAGTTCTTC

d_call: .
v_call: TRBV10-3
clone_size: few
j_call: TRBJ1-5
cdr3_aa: CAITRPRYSNQPQHF
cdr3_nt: TGTGCCATCACCCGACCTCGATATAGCAATCAGCCCCAGCATTTT

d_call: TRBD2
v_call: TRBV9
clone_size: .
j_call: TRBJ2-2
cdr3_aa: CASSVLAGEIGELFF
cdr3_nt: TGTGCCAGCAGCGTGCTAGCGGGAGAAATCGGGGAGCTGTTTTTT